A single sample gave rise to the 29 T cell receptor beta chains below, sequenced in a study of beta chain features in type 1 diabetes. Study findings and constraints: A moderate, significant TCRB CDR3 shortening appeared in type 1 diabetes across four CD4+ subsets.

No antigen has been identified for these receptors. Isolated RNA was reverse transcribed in full, so expressed TCRB transcripts were sequenced. The method was immunoSEQ multiplex PCR; TCRdb's version includes in-frame clones alone and lacks a portion of them. The sample holds fewer than 400,000 clones, around 8.5% seen once. Sample: central memory CD4+ T cells from blood. Every receptor here comes from a man between 25 and 39 years old with type 1 diabetes.

This clone was seen only a few times. The chain links TRBV28 to TRBJ1-2; no definite D call. This CDR3 has 11 residues. Germline V gene sequence: CDR1 MDHEN, CDR2 SYDVKM. The V end lost 8 bases, the J end lost 6 bases, and 10 bases lay between the germline ends. Here the CDR3 reads CASGVKDGYTF. DNA for the CDR3: TGTGCCAGCGGAGTTAAGGATGGCTACACCTTC.

In this sample, this clone turned up a few times. The CDR3 DNA reads as TGTGCCAGCAGCTTAGCTACCGGAGGGGCTGAAGCTTTCTTT. Amino acid sequence: CASSLATGGAEAFF. The V and J genes are TRBV7-8 and TRBJ1-1; a possible D gene is TRBD1 (5 bases). The V gene lost 0 bases and the J gene lost 6 bases, with 11 bases spanning the gap. Germline V gene sequence: CDR1 SGHVS, CDR2 FQNEAQ. The CDR3 is 14 amino acids.

The rearrangement uses TRBV18 and TRBJ2-5; a weak D match, TRBD1 (5 bases). The CDR3 loop spans 13 amino acids. Germline assignment: CDR1 KGHSH and CDR2 LQKENI. V was cut by 6 bases and J by 5 bases, with 13 bases left in between. CDR3 in DNA: TGTGCCAGCTCTACTATCAGGGCCGAGACCCAGTACTTC. It translates to CASSTIRAETQYF.

The chain recombines TRBV28 with TRBJ1-2; D gene unclear. The ends were cut back, 10 bases at V and 3 bases at J, with 9 bases in the middle. This CDR3 has 11 amino acids. Germline lookup yields CDR1 MDHEN and CDR2 SYDVKM. CDR3 sequence: CATSEYYGYTF. The CDR3 bases are TGTGCCACATCAGAGTACTATGGCTACACCTTC.

This clone was seen a handful of times. J is TRBJ1-2 and V is TRBV25-1; tentatively, D is TRBD1 (5 bases). V lost 0 bases, J lost 7 bases, and 9 bases lay in between. The V gene's germline CDR1 is MGHDK and CDR2 SYGVNS. The CDR3 loop spans 13 amino acids. The CDR3 here is CASSEYIGGGYTF. CDR3 sequence (DNA): TGTGCCAGCAGTGAATATATCGGGGGTGGCTACACCTTC.

This clone was counted only a few times. This chain uses TRBV29-1 with TRBJ1-1, with D hard to call. Germline CDR1 is SQVTM and CDR2 is ANQGSEA. The V and J ends lost 5 bases and 3 bases respectively, with 13 bases between them. CDR3 length: 13 residues. The CDR3 DNA is TGCAGCGTTCGGGGAAGGGCGGACACTGAAGCTTTCTTT. Amino acid sequence: CSVRGRADTEAFF.

This clone was picked up a small number of times. This rearrangement joins TRBV7-2 to TRBJ1-5, with D perhaps TRBD1 (5 bases). CDR1 and CDR2 (germline): SGHTA, FQGNSA. The V and J ends lost 5 bases and 3 bases respectively, with 14 bases between them. The CDR3 consists of 15 residues. CDR3 loop: CASSQAGANNQPQHF. The CDR3 bases are TGTGCCAGCAGCCAAGCCGGGGCGAACAATCAGCCCCAGCATTTT.

The rearrangement joins TRBV7-9 to TRBJ2-7, with D tentatively TRBD1 (5 bases). Germline CDR1 reads SEHNR; CDR2 reads FQNEAQ (reference sequence). The germline V and J ends were trimmed by 5 bases and 5 bases, with 16 bases remaining between them. The CDR3 loop spans 14 amino acids. Written as DNA, the CDR3 is TGTGCCAGCAGCACCCAGACAGCCCCTGACGAGCAGTACTTC. Protein: CASSTQTAPDEQYF.

V gene TRBV5-1 combines with J gene TRBJ2-5, with TRBD2 matching 9 bases. The CDR3 runs 15 residues. CDR1 is SGHRS and CDR2 is YFSETQ in the germline V gene. The J segment lost 5 bases and the V segment lost 0 bases, leaving 5 bases of the junction unmatched. CDR3 residues: CASSLVLAGKETQYF. Written as DNA, the CDR3 is TGCGCCAGCAGCTTGGTCCTAGCGGGGAAGGAGACCCAGTACTTC. Full variable domain (missing parts from reference TRBV5-1 and TRBJ2-5): KAGVTQTPRYLIKTRGQQVTLSCSPISGHRSVSWYQQTPGQGLQFLFEYFSETQRNKGNFPGRFSGRQFSNSRSEMNVSTLELGDSALYLCASSLVLAGKETQYFGPGTRLLVL.

The chain uses TRBV6-4 and TRBJ1-2, with D possibly being TRBD1 (6 bases). V gave up 8 bases and J gave up 3 bases, with 22 bases separating them. CDR3 size: 16 residues. Germline V gives CDR1 MRHNA, CDR2 SNTAGT. The CDR3 DNA is TGTGCCAGCGGCAAGAGTTGGGGGCAGGGGCACTATGGCTACACCTTC. This gives the protein CASGKSWGQGHYGYTF.

There are a few counts of this clone. The J gene is TRBJ2-1, the V gene TRBV7-2, with a weak D call TRBD1 (6 bases). This CDR3 has 17 residues. V dropped 5 bases and J dropped 1 base, with 18 bases sitting between them. Germline values: CDR1 SGHTA, CDR2 FQGNSA. This CDR3 is CASSPRDTSQSYNEQFF. As DNA, the CDR3 is TGTGCCAGCAGCCCCCGGGACACCTCCCAATCCTACAATGAGCAGTTCTTC.

This clone was seen more than once but under ten times. The chain employs TRBV7-9 and TRBJ1-4; no reliable D call. CDR3 length: 15 amino acids. CDR1 and CDR2 from the germline V gene are SEHNR and FQNEAQ (reference sequence). Trimming cost V 1 base and J 8 bases, with 14 bases left between them. This CDR3 reads CASSLVRGGEEKLFF. CDR3 coding DNA: TGTGCCAGCAGCTTAGTGCGGGGTGGAGAAGAAAAACTGTTTTTT.

The chain uses TRBV7-9 and TRBJ1-5; D may be TRBD1 (6 bases). The V gene's germline CDR1 is SEHNR and CDR2 FQNEAQ (reference sequence). The CDR3 loop spans 16 amino acids. Trimming shortened V by 4 bases and J by 6 bases, and 19 bases separated the two germline ends. CDR3 DNA: TGTGCCAGCAGCTCCTCTTGGGGGGCAGGGTCTCAGCCCCAGCATTTT. Translation: CASSSSWGAGSQPQHF.

This clone was counted only a few times. J is TRBJ1-5 and V is TRBV5-1, with D unresolved. CDR3 size: 13 residues. The germline V gene encodes CDR1 SGHRS and CDR2 YFSETQ. The ends were cut back, 2 bases at V and 7 bases at J, with 10 bases in the middle. CDR3 sequence: CASSLDLRQPQHF. DNA of the CDR3: TGCGCCAGCAGCTTAGATCTTAGACAGCCCCAGCATTTT.

The chain has TRBV18 and TRBJ1-1, with TRBD1 as a possible D gene (5 bases). This CDR3 comprises 14 residues. Germline-derived CDR1 and CDR2 are KGHSH and LQKENI. Trimming took 3 bases from V and 3 from J, leaving 11 bases between them. The CDR3 sequence is CASSPRVGDTEAFF. The CDR3 bases are TGTGCCAGCTCACCTAGGGTAGGGGACACTGAAGCTTTCTTT.

Concerning this clone: Other nucleotide sequences from this sample produce the same CDR3. The J gene is TRBJ2-3, the V gene TRBV7-2, with TRBD2 matching 12 bases. The CDR3 spans 16 residues. V lost 4 bases to trimming and J lost 5 bases; unmatched junction nucleotides: 7. The germline gives CDR1 SGHTA, CDR2 FQGNSA. CDR3 sequence reads: CASSSRTSGDGDTQYF. In DNA, the CDR3 is TGTGCCAGCAGCTCAAGGACTAGCGGGGATGGAGATACGCAGTATTTT.

This clone was seen a few times. The V gene is TRBV7-2, the J gene TRBJ2-3; D gene ambiguous. V was trimmed by 8 bases and J by 8 bases, leaving 14 bases between them. The CDR3 loop spans 12 amino acids. Germline lookup yields CDR1 SGHTA and CDR2 FQGNSA. CDR3 sequence reads: CASSSLAGTQYF. As DNA, the CDR3 is TGTGCCAGCTCCTCCTTGGCTGGTACGCAGTATTTT. Full variable domain (missing parts from reference TRBV7-2 and TRBJ2-3): GAGVSQSPSNKVTEKGKDVELRCDPISGHTALYWYRQSLGQGLEFLIYFQGNSAPDKSGLPSDRFSAERTGGSVSTLTIQRTQQEDSAVYLCASSSLAGTQYFGPGTRLTVL.

This clone was counted between two and nine times. V is TRBV6-1 and J is TRBJ1-2; 11 bases fit TRBD1. Germline V gene lookup returns CDR1 MNHNS and CDR2 SASEGT. The CDR3 has 15 residues. V was pared by 1 base and J by 4 bases, with 2 bases of the junction left unmatched. The CDR3 nucleotides are TGTGCCAGCAGTGAAGGGACAGGGGGCGTCTATGGCTACACCTTC. Translated: CASSEGTGGVYGYTF.

There are a few counts of this clone. The rearrangement joins TRBV7-9 to TRBJ2-1; D gene unclear. Germline V gives CDR1 SEHNR, CDR2 FQNEAQ (reference sequence). CDR3 length equals 13 residues. V shed 4 bases and J shed 5 bases, with 9 bases lying between them. CDR3 sequence: CASSYPPHNEQFF. The CDR3, as DNA: TGTGCCAGCAGCTACCCCCCCCACAATGAGCAGTTCTTC.

The V call is TRBV10-3, the J call TRBJ2-1, with D possibly being TRBD2 (5 bases). V shed 0 bases and J shed 5 bases, with 11 bases lying between them. The CDR3 sequence is 15 residues long. Per germline, CDR1 ENHRY and CDR2 SYGVKD. The CDR3 spells CAISESGNTHNEQFF. The CDR3 DNA is TGTGCCATCAGTGAGTCCGGGAATACCCACAATGAGCAGTTCTTC.

About this clone itself: Other nucleotide sequences from this sample produce the same CDR3. The gene calls are TRBV5-1 and TRBJ1-1; 9 bases line up with TRBD1. The CDR3 runs 16 residues. The trim removed 4 bases at V and 0 bases at J, leaving 7 bases unmatched. Per the germline V gene, CDR1 is SGHRS and CDR2 is YFSETQ. CDR3 in amino acids: CASSPDRGEMNTEAFF. The CDR3 DNA is TGCGCCAGCAGCCCGGACAGGGGCGAGATGAACACTGAAGCTTTCTTT.

This clone was seen ten or more times. The genes are TRBV2 and TRBJ2-1; the match to TRBD2 covers 14 bases. The CDR3 runs to 15 residues. The V and J ends lost 6 bases and 4 bases, in that order; junction bases with no gene match: 2. The germline gives CDR1 SNHLY, CDR2 FYNNEI. CDR3 DNA: TGTGCCAGCAGCGGACTAGCGGGGGGTTACAATGAGCAGTTCTTC. Its translation is CASSGLAGGYNEQFF. Full variable domain (rest looked up from reference TRBV2 and TRBJ2-1): EPEVTQTPSHQVTQMGQEVILRCVPISNHLYFYWYRQILGQKVEFLVSFYNNEISEKSEIFDDQFSVERPDGSNFTLKIRSTKLEDSAMYFCASSGLAGGYNEQFFGPGTRLTVL.

This clone turned up a few times. The chain is built from TRBV28 and TRBJ2-2; 9 nucleotides line up with TRBD1. Germline trimming cut 6 bases from V and 4 bases from J; bases unmatched to any gene: 6. The CDR3 consists of 15 residues. The germline V gene encodes CDR1 MDHEN and CDR2 SYDVKM. CDR3 in DNA: TGTGCCAGCAGATCAGGACAGGGGTTCACCGGGGAGCTGTTTTTT. This sequence encodes CASRSGQGFTGELFF.

This clone was seen more than once but under ten times. A much more abundant neighbour one base away suggests this may be a read error. The genes are TRBV9 and TRBJ2-5; unclear D gene. V shed 4 bases and J shed 3 bases, with 4 bases lying between them. This CDR3 comprises 11 residues. Per germline, CDR1 SGDLS and CDR2 YYNGEE. The CDR3 protein is CASSFEETQYF. The CDR3 coding sequence is TGTGCCAGCAGCTTCGAAGAGACCCAGTACTTC.

This clone was counted only a few times. This chain joins TRBV7-2 and TRBJ2-5; D remains unclear. This CDR3 is built from 12 residues. The germline CDR1 and CDR2 sequences are SGHTA and FQGNSA. The V end was cut by 5 bases, the J end by 5 bases, with 9 bases between. As DNA, the CDR3 is TGTGCCAGCAGCGCCACTAAGGAGACCCAGTACTTC. Its protein product is CASSATKETQYF.

V is TRBV5-6 and J is TRBJ1-2; D unresolved. The CDR3 is 15 residues long. Trimming took 4 bases from V and 4 from J, leaving 17 bases between them. Germline loops: CDR1 SGHDT, CDR2 YYEEEE. The CDR3 DNA reads as TGTGCCAGCAGCCCGGCCCACCTAGGACTCTATGGCTACACCTTC. This gives the protein CASSPAHLGLYGYTF. Full variable domain (missing parts from reference TRBV5-6 and TRBJ1-2): DAGVTQSPTHLIKTRGQQVTLRCSPKSGHDTVSWYQQALGQGPQFIFQYYEEEERQRGNFPDRFSGHQFPNYSSELNVNALLLGDSALYLCASSPAHLGLYGYTFGSGTRLTVV.

This chain links TRBV30 with TRBJ1-1, with D possibly TRBD1 on 5 matching bases. Trimming stripped 5 bases from V and 9 bases from J, with 16 bases between. The germline V gene has CDR1 GTSNPN and CDR2 SVGIG (reference sequence). The CDR3 extends over 12 amino acids. The CDR3 reads CAWGTTGGKAFF. CDR3 nucleotides: TGTGCCTGGGGGACCACGGGGGGAAAAGCTTTCTTT.

The CDR3 bases are TGTGCCAGCTCACCAGGGGAAAATAGCAATCAGCCCCAGCATTTT. This gives the protein CASSPGENSNQPQHF. The chain carries TRBV18 and TRBJ1-5; D not certain. CDR3 length: 15 amino acids. V lost 2 bases and J lost 0, with 8 bases in between. Looked up from germline, CDR1 is KGHSH and CDR2 is LQKENI.

This clone was detected only a few times. The genes are TRBV5-1 and TRBJ2-3, with 8 nucleotides matching TRBD2. This CDR3 is built from 15 residues. V trimming: 4 bases; J trimming: 2 bases; junction bases outside the gene matches: 6. Germline CDR1 is SGHRS and CDR2 is YFSETQ. The CDR3 is CASSRAGADTDTQYF. For the CDR3, the DNA is TGCGCCAGCAGCCGAGCGGGGGCCGACACAGATACGCAGTATTTT.